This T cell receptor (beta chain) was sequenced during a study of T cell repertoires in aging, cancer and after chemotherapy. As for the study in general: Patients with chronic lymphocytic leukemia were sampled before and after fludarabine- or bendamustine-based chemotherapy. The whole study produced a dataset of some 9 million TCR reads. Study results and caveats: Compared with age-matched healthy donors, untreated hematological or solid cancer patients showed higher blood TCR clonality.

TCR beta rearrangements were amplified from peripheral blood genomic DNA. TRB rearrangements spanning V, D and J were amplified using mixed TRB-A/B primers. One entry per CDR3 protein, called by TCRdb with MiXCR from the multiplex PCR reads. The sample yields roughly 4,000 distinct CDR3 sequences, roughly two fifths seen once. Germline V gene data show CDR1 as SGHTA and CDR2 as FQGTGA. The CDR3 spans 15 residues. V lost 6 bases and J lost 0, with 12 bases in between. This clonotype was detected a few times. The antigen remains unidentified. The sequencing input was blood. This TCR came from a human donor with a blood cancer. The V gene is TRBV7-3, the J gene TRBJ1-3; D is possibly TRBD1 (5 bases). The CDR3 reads CASRSRDSSGNTIYF. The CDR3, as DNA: TGTGCCAGCAGGTCCAGGGACTCCTCTGGAAACACCATATATTTT.